The rows below give T cell receptor beta chains drawn from one sample of a study of T cells after yellow fever vaccination. TCRdb reprocessed the 5' RACE reads with MiXCR, giving one entry per CDR3 protein. Here the sample spans 500,000 to 650,000 distinct CDR3 sequences, approximately 15% being singletons. This material consisted of PBMCs, taken on the day of the yellow fever booster vaccination. These receptors were taken from a man between 25 and 39 years old who received the YFV17D yellow fever vaccine. CDR3s include the opening cysteine and the closing phenylalanine or tryptophan. D genes are given only for firm matches. Clone size is stated in some rows and not others, as once, few, many or a class when expanded.

clone size,V gene,D gene,CDR3 length,J gene,CDR3 protein,CDR3 DNA
few,TRBV7-9,NA,12,TRBJ2-3,CASSLSIDTQYF,TGTGCCAGCAGTCTTAGCATTGATACGCAGTATTTT
NA,TRBV5-5,NA,18,TRBJ1-3,CASSLLSGTPSSGNTIYF,TGTGCCAGCAGCTTGCTCTCGGGGACACCGAGCTCTGGAAACACCATATATTTT
many,TRBV12-3/TRBV12-4,NA,14,TRBJ2-1,CASSFTGSYNEQFF,TGTGCCAGCAGTTTTACGGGGTCCTACAATGAGCAGTTCTTC
few,TRBV7-9,NA,14,TRBJ2-6,CASSLKSGANVLTF,TGTGCCAGCAGCTTAAAATCTGGGGCCAACGTCCTGACTTTC
few,TRBV19,TRBD2,16,TRBJ2-7,CASSLDGLAGVYEQYF,TGTGCCAGTAGTCTGGACGGACTAGCGGGAGTCTACGAGCAGTACTTC
NA,TRBV5-1,NA,13,TRBJ2-3,CASRTDSTDTQYF,TGCGCCAGCAGAACGGATAGCACAGATACGCAGTATTTT
few,TRBV7-9,NA,16,TRBJ2-1,CASSLSFRGGNNEQFF,TGTGCCAGCAGCTTAAGCTTCAGGGGAGGTAACAATGAGCAGTTCTTC
NA,TRBV5-1,TRBD1,16,TRBJ2-6,CASAGTESSGANVLTF,TGCGCCAGCGCCGGGACAGAGAGCTCTGGGGCCAACGTCCTGACTTTC
few,TRBV20-1,NA,12,TRBJ1-5,CSARDGVLPQHF,TGCAGTGCTAGAGATGGGGTTCTGCCCCAGCATTTT
many,TRBV6-1,NA,13,TRBJ2-7,CASSPQTGLEQYF,TGTGCCAGCAGCCCCCAAACTGGCTTAGAGCAGTACTTC
NA,TRBV11-2,TRBD2,15,TRBJ2-1,CASRPPSGPFNEQFF,TGTGCCAGCAGACCTCCTAGCGGGCCTTTCAATGAGCAGTTCTTC
few,TRBV7-2,TRBD1,13,TRBJ1-4,CASSLTTGQKLFF,TGTGCCAGCAGTCTTACGACAGGGCAAAAACTGTTTTTT
few,TRBV20-1,TRBD1,14,TRBJ2-2,CSALDRANTGELFF,TGCAGTGCCCTAGACAGGGCGAACACCGGGGAGCTGTTTTTT
NA,TRBV18,NA,14,TRBJ2-5,CASSPTDYQETQYF,TGTGCCAGCTCACCCACGGACTACCAAGAGACCCAGTACTTC
NA,TRBV18,NA,12,TRBJ1-5,CASSPGQGPQHF,TGTGCCAGCTCACCGGGTCAGGGGCCCCAGCATTTT
NA,TRBV7-2,TRBD1,14,TRBJ2-7,CASSSTGQIHEQYF,TGTGCCAGCAGCTCCACGGGACAGATCCACGAGCAGTACTTC
NA,TRBV27,NA,16,TRBJ1-2,CASRRWDSLGNYGYTF,TGTGCCAGCAGGCGGTGGGACTCCTTGGGGAACTATGGCTACACCTTC
NA,TRBV18,NA,14,TRBJ1-4,CASSPTGPNEKLFF,TGTGCCAGCTCACCGACAGGACCTAATGAAAAACTGTTTTTT
NA,TRBV11-2,TRBD2,19,TRBJ2-2,CASSSTSEGGRARNGELFF,TGTGCCAGCAGCTCTACCTCTGAGGGCGGGAGGGCCAGGAACGGGGAGCTGTTTTTT
many,TRBV5-1,NA,18,TRBJ1-4,CASSLDPVRGRVNEKLFF,TGCGCCAGCAGCTTGGACCCCGTACGGGGGCGCGTCAATGAAAAACTGTTTTTT
many,TRBV5-1,TRBD2,15,TRBJ2-1,CASSSSGSPYNEQFF,TGCGCCAGCAGTTCTAGCGGGAGTCCCTACAATGAGCAGTTCTTC
few,TRBV3-1,NA,15,TRBJ1-6,CASTHSRDDNSPLHF,TGTGCCAGCACCCACAGCCGGGACGATAATTCACCCCTCCACTTT
few,TRBV6-1,TRBD1,13,TRBJ1-5,CASGTAPNQPQHF,TGTGCCAGCGGGACAGCCCCAAATCAGCCCCAGCATTTT
once,TRBV7-2,NA,15,TRBJ2-5,CASSFPGEYQETQYF,TGTGCCAGCAGCTTTCCAGGGGAGTACCAAGAGACCCAGTACTTC
few,TRBV7-8,NA,13,TRBJ2-1,CASTTGGGNEQFF,TGTGCCAGCACCACAGGGGGGGGAAATGAGCAGTTCTTC
NA,TRBV20-1,TRBD2,16,TRBJ2-2,CSARDGLAGVSGELFF,TGCAGTGCTAGAGATGGTCTAGCGGGAGTTTCCGGGGAGCTGTTTTTT
NA,TRBV19,NA,15,TRBJ2-6,CASSTSKSGANVLTF,TGTGCCAGTAGTACTAGTAAATCTGGGGCCAACGTCCTGACTTTC
few,TRBV2,NA,16,TRBJ1-1,CASSEQGMGLNTEAFF,TGTGCCAGCAGTGAACAGGGAATGGGCCTGAACACTGAAGCTTTCTTT
few,TRBV9,TRBD1,14,TRBJ1-2,CASSEGGPGGGYTF,TGTGCCAGCAGCGAGGGGGGTCCAGGGGGTGGCTACACCTTC
NA,TRBV27,NA,15,TRBJ2-6,CASSSGYSGANVLTF,TGTGCCAGCAGTTCGGGATACTCTGGGGCCAACGTCCTGACTTTC
NA,TRBV7-2,TRBD2,17,TRBJ2-2,CASSSKGLAGGTGELFF,TGTGCCAGCAGCTCCAAGGGACTAGCGGGAGGGACCGGGGAGCTGTTTTTT